Given below is one TCR beta chain in context. Its antigen is as yet unknown. The sample belongs to a study of cytomegalovirus exposure and HLA in healthy donors. The CDR3 extends over 14 amino acids. V gave up 2 bases and J gave up 7 bases; unmatched junction bases: 3. CDR1 is SGHRS, CDR2 YFSETQ, per germline. Study-wide results and caveats: Among the most significant clusters, several appeared linked to common viral pathogens in a later analysis.

This PCR relied on a set of 60 Vbeta primers and 13 Jbeta primers. Using immunoSEQ multiplex PCR, the repertoire was profiled, and TCRdb retains in-frame clones only, with some absent. The sample shows around 130,000 clones, approximately 85% of them seen only once. The sample consisted of PBMCs. The receptor comes from a boy aged 5-17 years in good health and CMV-seronegative. The rearrangement uses TRBV5-1 and TRBJ2-1, with TRBD2 identical over 10 bases. The CDR3 nucleotides are TGCGCCAGCAGCTTAGCGGGAGGGCTAAATGAGCAGTTCTTC. It encodes CASSLAGGLNEQFF.